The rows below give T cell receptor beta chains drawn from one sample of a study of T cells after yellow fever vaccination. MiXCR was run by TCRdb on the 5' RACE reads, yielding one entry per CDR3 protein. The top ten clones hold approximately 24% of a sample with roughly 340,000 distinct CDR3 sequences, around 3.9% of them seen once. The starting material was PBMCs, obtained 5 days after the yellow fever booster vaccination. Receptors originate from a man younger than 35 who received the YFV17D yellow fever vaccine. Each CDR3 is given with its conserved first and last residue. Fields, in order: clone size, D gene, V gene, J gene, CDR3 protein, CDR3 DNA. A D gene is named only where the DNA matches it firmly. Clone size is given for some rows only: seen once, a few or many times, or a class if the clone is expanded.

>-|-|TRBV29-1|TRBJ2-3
CSVEGALRQDFTDTQYF
TGCAGCGTTGAAGGGGCCCTCCGACAGGATTTCACAGATACGCAGTATTTT
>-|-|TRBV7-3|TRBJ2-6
CASSLRGPGGANVLTF
TGTGCCAGCAGCTTAAGAGGGCCCGGCGGGGCCAACGTCCTGACTTTC
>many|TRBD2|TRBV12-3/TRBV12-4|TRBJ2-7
CASSFVPGGEQYF
TGTGCCAGCAGTTTTGTCCCCGGGGGGGAGCAGTACTTC
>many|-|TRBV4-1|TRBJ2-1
CASSQEIGGKSSYNEQFF
TGCGCCAGCAGCCAAGAAATAGGGGGAAAGAGCTCCTACAATGAGCAGTTCTTC
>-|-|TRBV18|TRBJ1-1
CASSLAGPSEAFF
TGTGCCAGCTCACTCGCGGGGCCCAGTGAAGCTTTCTTT
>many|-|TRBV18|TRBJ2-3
CASSPLQTGASTDTQYF
TGTGCCAGCTCACCACTGCAGACCGGTGCTAGCACAGATACGCAGTATTTT
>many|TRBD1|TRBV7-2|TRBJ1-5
CASSLGQGLRANQPQHF
TGTGCCAGCAGCCTAGGACAGGGATTGAGGGCTAATCAGCCCCAGCATTTT
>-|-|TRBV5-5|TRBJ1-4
CASSLASSGIEKLFF
TGTGCCAGCAGCTTGGCCTCATCGGGGATTGAAAAACTGTTTTTT
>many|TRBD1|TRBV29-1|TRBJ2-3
CSTGTGSTDTQYF
TGCAGTACCGGGACAGGGAGCACAGATACGCAGTATTTT
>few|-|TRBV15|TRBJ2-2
CATRKAIELPGELFF
TGTGCCACCAGGAAGGCTATAGAACTTCCCGGGGAGCTGTTTTTT
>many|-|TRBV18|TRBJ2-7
CASSPPGVYEQYF
TGTGCCAGCTCACCACCTGGGGTCTACGAGCAGTACTTC
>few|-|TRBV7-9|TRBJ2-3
CASRGGGTRTDTQYF
TGTGCCAGCCGCGGTGGGGGGACCCGCACAGATACGCAGTATTTT
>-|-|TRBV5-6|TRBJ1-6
CASSLWDNSPLHF
TGTGCCAGCAGCTTGTGGGATAATTCACCCCTCCACTTT
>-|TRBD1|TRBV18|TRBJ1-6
CASSERQGLDSPLHF
TGTGCCAGCTCCGAGCGACAGGGGTTGGATTCACCCCTCCACTTT
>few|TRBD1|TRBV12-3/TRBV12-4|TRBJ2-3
CASSLGSGTAFIDTQYF
TGTGCCAGCAGTTTGGGCTCCGGGACAGCCTTCATAGATACGCAGTATTTT
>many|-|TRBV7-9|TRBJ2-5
CASSLMRRGETQYF
TGTGCCAGCAGCTTAATGCGGCGGGGAGAGACCCAGTACTTC
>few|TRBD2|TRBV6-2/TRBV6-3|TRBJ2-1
CASSYTINSGGLSYNEQFF
TGTGCCAGCAGTTACACGATAAATAGCGGGGGGCTGTCCTACAATGAGCAGTTCTTC
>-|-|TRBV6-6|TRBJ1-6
CASSGPLGDSPLHF
TGTGCCAGCAGTGGTCCCTTGGGGGATTCACCCCTCCACTTT
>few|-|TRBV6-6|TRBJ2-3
CASSYSAGAADTQYF
TGTGCCAGCAGTTACTCGGCGGGGGCGGCAGATACGCAGTATTTT
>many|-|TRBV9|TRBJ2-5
CASSVGRTETQYF
TGTGCCAGCAGCGTGGGACGGACGGAGACCCAGTACTTC
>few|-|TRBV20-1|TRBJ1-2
CSARVQVGQEPYGYTF
TGCAGTGCTAGAGTTCAAGTCGGGCAGGAACCCTATGGCTACACCTTC
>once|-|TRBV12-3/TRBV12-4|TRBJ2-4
CASSFPFSRLLAKNIQYF
TGTGCCAGCAGTTTCCCCTTTTCGAGACTCTTAGCCAAAAACATTCAGTACTTC
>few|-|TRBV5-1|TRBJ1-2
CASSLGGRRGGYGYTF
TGCGCCAGCAGCTTGGGGGGGCGCCGAGGGGGCTATGGCTACACCTTC
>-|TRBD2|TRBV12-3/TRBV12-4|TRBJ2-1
CASSQLAGFEQFF
TGTGCCAGCAGTCAACTAGCGGGGTTTGAGCAGTTCTTC
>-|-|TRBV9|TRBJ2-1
CASSVKDLEQFF
TGTGCCAGCAGCGTAAAGGACCTAGAGCAGTTCTTC
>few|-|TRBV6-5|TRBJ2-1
CASSYRQGLEQFF
TGTGCCAGCAGTTACCGGCAGGGGCTTGAGCAGTTCTTC
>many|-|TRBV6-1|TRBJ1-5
CASSETQGYQPQHF
TGTGCCAGCAGTGAAACACAGGGATACCAGCCCCAGCATTTT
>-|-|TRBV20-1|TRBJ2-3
CSAMSASLSDTQYF
TGCAGTGCTATGTCGGCCAGTTTATCAGATACGCAGTATTTT
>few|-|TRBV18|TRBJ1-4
CASSPQAPEGEKLFF
TGTGCCAGCTCACCACAAGCCCCAGAGGGTGAAAAACTGTTTTTT
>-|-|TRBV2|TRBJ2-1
CAISARHEQFF
TGTGCCATATCAGCTCGGCATGAGCAGTTCTTC
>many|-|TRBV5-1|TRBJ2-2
CASQPGGTNTGELFF
TGCGCCAGTCAACCTGGGGGGACGAACACCGGGGAGCTGTTTTTT
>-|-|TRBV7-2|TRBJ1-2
CASSPETGPNYGYTF
TGTGCCAGCAGCCCCGAAACAGGGCCGAACTATGGCTACACCTTC
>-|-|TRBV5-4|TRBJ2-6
CASSYGGGGNVLTF
TGTGCCAGCAGCTACGGCGGAGGGGGCAACGTCCTGACTTTC
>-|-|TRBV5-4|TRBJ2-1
CASSLLGSDEQFF
TGTGCCAGCAGCTTACTGGGCTCGGATGAGCAGTTCTTC
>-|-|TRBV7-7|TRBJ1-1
CASSLQLAILPELNTEAFF
TGTGCCAGCAGCTTACAGCTAGCGATTCTTCCAGAACTGAACACTGAAGCTTTCTTT
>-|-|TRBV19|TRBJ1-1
CASSKGRQRQIEAFF
TGTGCCAGTAGTAAAGGACGCCAGAGGCAAATTGAAGCTTTCTTT
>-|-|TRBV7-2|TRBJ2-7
CASSLRSGEEQYF
TGTGCCAGCAGCTTACGATCAGGCGAAGAGCAGTACTTC
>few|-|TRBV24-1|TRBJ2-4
CATSDQKTGNGGAKNIQYF
TGTGCCACCAGTGACCAAAAAACAGGGAATGGTGGGGCCAAAAACATTCAGTACTTC
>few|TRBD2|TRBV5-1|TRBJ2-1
CASGQTGTSGYYSYNEQFF
TGCGCCAGCGGGCAAACCGGGACTAGCGGGTATTACTCCTACAATGAGCAGTTCTTC
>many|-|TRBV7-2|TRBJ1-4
CASSGGVINEKLFF
TGTGCCAGCAGCGGCGGGGTGATAAATGAAAAACTGTTTTTT
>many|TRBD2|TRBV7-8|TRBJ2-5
CASSLRAGSQETQYF
TGTGCCAGCAGCCTACGAGCGGGGAGCCAAGAGACCCAGTACTTC
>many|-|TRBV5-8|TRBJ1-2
CASSTGLWDGYTF
TGTGCCAGCAGCACGGGACTATGGGATGGCTACACCTTC
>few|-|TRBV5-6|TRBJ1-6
CASSPYRGHNSPLHF
TGTGCCAGCAGCCCGTACCGGGGCCACAATTCACCCCTCCACTTT
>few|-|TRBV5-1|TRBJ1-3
CASKQDYGNTIYF
TGCGCCAGCAAACAGGATTACGGAAACACCATATATTTT
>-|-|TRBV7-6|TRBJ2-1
CASSLGGPGVGNEQFF
TGTGCCAGCAGCTTGGGTGGACCAGGGGTGGGCAATGAGCAGTTCTTC
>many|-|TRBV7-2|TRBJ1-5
CASSLGVGPWSGQPQHF
TGTGCCAGCAGCTTAGGGGTGGGTCCCTGGTCAGGTCAGCCCCAGCATTTT
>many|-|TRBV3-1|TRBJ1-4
CASSQNSNSEKLFF
TGTGCCAGCAGCCAAAACAGTAACAGTGAAAAACTGTTTTTT
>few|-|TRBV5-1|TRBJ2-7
CASAATDQQYF
TGCGCCAGCGCCGCGACAGATCAGCAGTACTTC
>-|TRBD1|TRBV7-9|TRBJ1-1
CASSWGQGGNTEAFF
TGTGCCAGCAGCTGGGGCCAGGGGGGGAACACTGAAGCTTTCTTT
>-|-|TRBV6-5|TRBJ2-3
CASKSGQLTDTQYF
TGTGCCAGCAAGTCGGGACAACTCACAGATACGCAGTATTTT
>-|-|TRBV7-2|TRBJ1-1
CASSLARVANTEAFF
TGTGCCAGCAGCTTAGCGAGGGTGGCGAACACTGAAGCTTTCTTT
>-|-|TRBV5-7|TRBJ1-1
CASSFRQGVLGKTEAFF
TGTGCCAGCAGCTTCCGGCAGGGTGTTCTAGGGAAAACTGAAGCTTTCTTT
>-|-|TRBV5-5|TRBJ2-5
CASSSGPANQETQYF
TGTGCCAGCAGCTCCGGGCCAGCTAACCAAGAGACCCAGTACTTC
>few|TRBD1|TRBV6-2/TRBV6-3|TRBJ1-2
CASSYRDRQRGYTF
TGTGCCAGCAGTTACCGGGACAGACAACGTGGCTACACCTTC
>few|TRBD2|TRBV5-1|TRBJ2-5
CASSLPPLAGSQETQYF
TGCGCCAGCAGCTTACCTCCCCTAGCGGGGAGTCAAGAGACCCAGTACTTC
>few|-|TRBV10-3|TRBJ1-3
CAITREGSGNTIYF
TGTGCCATCACGAGAGAAGGCTCTGGAAACACCATATATTTT
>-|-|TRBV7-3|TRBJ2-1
CASSLLRDGNNEQFF
TGTGCCAGCAGCCTACTCCGGGACGGAAACAATGAGCAGTTCTTC
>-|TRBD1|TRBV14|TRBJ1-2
CASSQDKAPDRASYYGYTF
TGTGCCAGCAGCCAAGATAAGGCCCCGGACAGGGCCTCGTACTATGGCTACACCTTC
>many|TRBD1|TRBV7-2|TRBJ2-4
CASTDRGKNIQYF
TGTGCCAGCACCGACAGGGGAAAAAACATTCAGTACTTC
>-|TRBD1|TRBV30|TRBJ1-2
CAWSVGQGYGYTF
TGTGCCTGGAGTGTAGGACAGGGCTATGGCTACACCTTC